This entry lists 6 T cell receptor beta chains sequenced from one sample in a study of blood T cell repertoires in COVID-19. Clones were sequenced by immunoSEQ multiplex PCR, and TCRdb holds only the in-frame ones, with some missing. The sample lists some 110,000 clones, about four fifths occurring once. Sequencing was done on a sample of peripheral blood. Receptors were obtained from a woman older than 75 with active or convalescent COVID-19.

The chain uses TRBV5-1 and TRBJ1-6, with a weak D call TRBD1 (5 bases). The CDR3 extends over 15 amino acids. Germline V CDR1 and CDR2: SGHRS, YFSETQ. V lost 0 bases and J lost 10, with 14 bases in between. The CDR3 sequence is CASSLAGRGRSPLHF. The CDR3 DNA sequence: TGCGCCAGCAGCTTGGCCGGACGGGGGAGGTCACCCCTCCACTTT.

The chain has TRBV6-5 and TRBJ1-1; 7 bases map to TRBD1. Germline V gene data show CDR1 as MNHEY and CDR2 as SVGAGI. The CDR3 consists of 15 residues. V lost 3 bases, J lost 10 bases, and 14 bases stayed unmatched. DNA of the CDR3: TGTGCCAGCAGTTATAAAAAAGGGGGCGTCGTTCGAGCTTTCTTT. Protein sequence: CASSYKKGGVVRAFF.

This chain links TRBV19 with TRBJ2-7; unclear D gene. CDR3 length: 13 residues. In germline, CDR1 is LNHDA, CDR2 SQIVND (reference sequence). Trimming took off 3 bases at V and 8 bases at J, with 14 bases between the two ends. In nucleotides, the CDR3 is TGTGCCAGTAGTATTTCTGACTTGGATAAGCAGTACTTC. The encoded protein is CASSISDLDKQYF.

DNA of the CDR3: TGTGCCGCCCTAAAGGACAACTCTGGAAACACCATATATTTT. Its protein is CAALKDNSGNTIYF. The gene calls are TRBV6-5 and TRBJ1-3; a possible D gene is TRBD1 (5 bases). The CDR3 runs 14 residues. V gave up 11 bases and J gave up 0 bases, with 14 bases separating them. In germline, CDR1 is MNHEY, CDR2 SVGAGI.

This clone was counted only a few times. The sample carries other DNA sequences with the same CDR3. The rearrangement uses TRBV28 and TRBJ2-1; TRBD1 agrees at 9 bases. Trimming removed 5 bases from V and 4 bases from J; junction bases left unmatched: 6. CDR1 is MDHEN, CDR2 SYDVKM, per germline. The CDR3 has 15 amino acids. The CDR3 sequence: CASSRAGTGYNEQFF. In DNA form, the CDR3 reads TGTGCCAGCAGTCGAGCCGGGACAGGGTACAATGAGCAGTTCTTC.

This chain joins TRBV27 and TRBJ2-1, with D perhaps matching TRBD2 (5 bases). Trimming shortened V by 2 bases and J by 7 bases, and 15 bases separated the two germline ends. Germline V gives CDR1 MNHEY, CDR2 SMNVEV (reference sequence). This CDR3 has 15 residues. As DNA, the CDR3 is TGTGCCAGCAGTTTAAAACGGGATTTCGGTAATGAGCAGTTCTTC. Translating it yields CASSLKRDFGNEQFF.